Presented here are 32 T cell receptor beta chains from one specimen sequenced in a study of cytomegalovirus exposure and HLA in healthy donors. The PCR made use of 60 Vbeta and 13 Jbeta primers. Sequenced by immunoSEQ multiplex PCR; TCRdb stores in-frame clones only, minus some. The sample yields under 200,000 clones, around three quarters seen once. The sequenced sample was PBMCs. These receptors were taken from a woman under 40 in good health and CMV-seronegative.

The V gene is TRBV6-6, the J gene TRBJ2-7; 7 positions agree with TRBD1. The germline gives CDR1 MNHNY, CDR2 SVGAGI (reference sequence). The CDR3 runs to 13 residues. V was pared by 3 bases and J by 4 bases, with 3 bases of the junction left unmatched. The CDR3 protein is CASSYLQGYEQYF. The CDR3 bases are TGTGCCAGCAGTTATCTACAGGGGTACGAGCAGTACTTC.

The V call is TRBV11-2, the J call TRBJ2-1, with 7 bases that match TRBD2. The CDR3 totals 15 residues. Germline CDR1 is SGHAT and CDR2 is FQNNGV. Trimming at V came to 7 bases and at J to 5 bases, leaving 11 bases not matched to a gene. The CDR3 DNA follows: TGTGCCAGCAACATACTGGGGGGGGGAGACAATGAGCAGTTCTTC. It specifies CASNILGGGDNEQFF.

The chain joins TRBV7-6 to TRBJ1-5; D possibly corresponds to TRBD1 (5 bases). V was shortened by 4 bases and J by 6 bases, with 10 bases between the two germline ends. Germline V gene sequence: CDR1 SGHVS, CDR2 FNYEAQ. The CDR3 is made up of 13 amino acids. For the CDR3, the DNA is TGTGCCAGCAGCTCAGACAGAGGTCAGCCCCAGCATTTT. It yields the protein CASSSDRGQPQHF.

This clone turned up a few times. This chain connects TRBV9 to TRBJ2-3; D ambiguous. The CDR3 extends over 14 amino acids. The germline V gene has CDR1 SGDLS and CDR2 YYNGEE. Trimming removed 3 bases from V and 1 base from J, with 9 bases in between. The DNA for the CDR3 is TGTGCCAGCAGCGAACTCCGGGGCACAGATACGCAGTATTTT. Encoded protein: CASSELRGTDTQYF. The whole variable domain, filled in from reference TRBV9 and TRBJ2-3, reads DSGVTQTPKHLITATGQRVTLRCSPRSGDLSVYWYQQSLDQGLQFLIQYYNGEERAKGNILERFSAQQFPDLHSELNLSSLELGDSALYFCASSELRGTDTQYFGPGTRLTVL.

V and J are TRBV7-3 and TRBJ2-1, with TRBD2 matching over 9 bases. Germline CDR1 and CDR2: SGHTA and FQGTGA. The junction had 11 bases not matched to a gene; V was cut back by 2 bases and J by 6 bases. This CDR3 contains 17 residues. The CDR3 DNA follows: TGTGCCAGCAGCTTAGATTCAGGTAGCGGGAGTTCCAATGAGCAGTTCTTC. Translated, it gives CASSLDSGSGSSNEQFF.

With regard to this clone: The same CDR3 can be traced to other DNA sequences in this sample. The V and J genes are TRBV2 and TRBJ1-5, with D maybe TRBD1 (5 bases). With 9 bases removed from V and 3 bases from J, the gap between germline ends came to 15 bases. From germline, CDR1 is SNHLY and CDR2 FYNNEI. This CDR3 has 14 residues. The CDR3 sequence: CASREQVPNQPQHF. The CDR3 DNA follows: TGTGCCAGTAGAGAACAGGTCCCCAATCAGCCCCAGCATTTT.

V usage is TRBV5-1 and J usage is TRBJ2-1; D possibly corresponds to TRBD2 (6 bases). Germline loops: CDR1 SGHRS, CDR2 YFSETQ. The length of the CDR3 is 17 residues. V was shortened by 4 bases and J by 2 bases, with 19 bases between the two germline ends. The CDR3 nucleotides read TGCGCCAGCAGCCAACCCCCAAGCGGGTCCCCCTACAATGAGCAGTTCTTC. As protein: CASSQPPSGSPYNEQFF.

The V gene is TRBV28, the J gene TRBJ2-7, with TRBD2 matching 13 bases. Germline CDR1 and CDR2: MDHEN and SYDVKM. Trimming cost V 3 bases and J 2 bases; bases outside gene matches: 4. This CDR3 has 16 amino acids. This CDR3 reads CASSFRLAGGPYEQYF. Written as DNA, the CDR3 is TGTGCCAGCAGTTTCCGACTAGCGGGAGGCCCCTACGAGCAGTACTTC.

The chain is built from TRBV15 and TRBJ1-1; possible D gene TRBD1, 6 bases. CDR3 length: 18 amino acids. Germline assignment: CDR1 LNHNV and CDR2 YYDKDF (reference sequence). With 3 bases removed from V and 1 base from J, the gap between germline ends came to 21 bases. The CDR3 region has the DNA TGTGCCACCAGCAGCCGGGGCGGGGGCAGGCACACGAACACTGAAGCTTTCTTT. This sequence encodes CATSSRGGGRHTNTEAFF.

The chain uses TRBV2 and TRBJ2-1; D possibly corresponds to TRBD2 (6 bases). V dropped 7 bases and J dropped 4 bases, with 14 bases sitting between them. The CDR3 extends over 14 amino acids. The V gene's germline CDR1 is SNHLY and CDR2 FYNNEI. CDR3 sequence: CASIGGSQYNEQFF. The CDR3 DNA reads TGTGCCAGCATCGGGGGTTCTCAATACAATGAGCAGTTCTTC.

The count of this clone is one. The V and J genes are TRBV4-1 and TRBJ1-5; 9 nucleotides match TRBD1. CDR3 length equals 15 residues. Trimming removed 2 bases from V and 5 bases from J; junction bases left unmatched: 4. CDR1 is MGHRA and CDR2 is YSYEKL in the germline V gene. CDR3 sequence (DNA): TGCGCCAGCAGCCAATGGGACAGGGAAGATCAGCCCCAGCATTTT. Its protein is CASSQWDREDQPQHF.

As DNA, the CDR3 is TGTGCCAGTAGCCCGGGACAGTACTACGAGCAGTACTTC. Amino acid sequence: CASSPGQYYEQYF. J is TRBJ2-7 and V is TRBV19; 7 bases line up with TRBD1. CDR1 and CDR2 (germline): LNHDA, SQIVND (reference sequence). CDR3 size: 13 residues. V lost 6 bases to trimming and J lost 3 bases; unmatched junction nucleotides: 5. The complete variable domain, with remaining parts taken from reference TRBV19 and TRBJ2-7, reads DGGITQSPKYLFRKEGQNVTLSCEQNLNHDAMYWYRQDPGQGLRLIYYSQIVNDFQKGDIAEGYSVSREKKESFPLTVTSAQKNPTAFYLCASSPGQYYEQYFGPGTRLTVT.

The chain employs TRBV5-1 and TRBJ1-2; D uncertain. The V end was cut by 0 bases, the J end by 4 bases, with 19 bases between. The CDR3 runs to 17 residues. CDR1 and CDR2 from the germline V gene are SGHRS and YFSETQ. The CDR3 is CASSLDGTEYISYGYTF. The CDR3 nucleotides are TGCGCCAGCAGCTTGGATGGCACGGAGTACATTTCCTATGGCTACACCTTC.

V is TRBV6-6 and J is TRBJ2-3, with TRBD1 matching 8 bases. The CDR3 sequence is 14 residues long. The trim removed 5 bases at V and 4 bases at J, leaving 5 bases unmatched. CDR1 and CDR2 from the germline V gene are MNHNY and SVGAGI (reference sequence). This chain's CDR3 is CASSPRTGSDTQYF. The CDR3 coding sequence is TGTGCCAGCAGTCCCAGGACAGGGTCAGATACGCAGTATTTT.

V is TRBV14 and J is TRBJ1-2; tentative D call: TRBD1 (5 bases). From germline, CDR1 is SGHDN and CDR2 FVKESK. The CDR3 loop spans 15 amino acids. V was clipped by 5 bases and J by 3 bases, with 16 bases between them. The CDR3 sequence: CASSEAPRGDYGYTF. In DNA, the CDR3 is TGTGCCAGCAGCGAAGCTCCGCGGGGCGACTATGGCTACACCTTC.

This sequence joins TRBV18 and TRBJ2-5; 9 bases are a match to TRBD1. The J call may be incorrect, as the DNA end agrees better with TRBJ2-7. This CDR3 is built from 13 residues. CDR1 is KGHSH, CDR2 LQKENI, per germline. The CDR3 sequence is CASRGDRAYEQYF. The DNA of the CDR3 is TGTGCCAGCCGAGGGGACAGGGCCTACGAGCAGTACTTC.

This clone was detected only a few times. This chain links TRBV29-1 with TRBJ2-1; TRBD2 matches at 7 bases. J lost 6 bases, V lost 5 bases, and 7 bases had no gene match. The CDR3 covers 13 residues. Per the germline V gene, CDR1 is SQVTM and CDR2 is ANQGSEA. The CDR3 region has the DNA TGCAGCGTTCTCGGGGAGGGATTCAATGAGCAGTTCTTC. Its translation: CSVLGEGFNEQFF.

This clone appeared a few times. The J gene is TRBJ1-2, the V gene TRBV6-5; tentative D call: TRBD1 (5 bases). Germline values: CDR1 MNHEY, CDR2 SVGAGI. V was pared by 2 bases and J by 2 bases, with 6 bases between. The CDR3 has 13 amino acids. CDR3 in DNA: TGTGCCAGCAGTTACGACAGAAACTATGGCTACACCTTC. It codes for CASSYDRNYGYTF.

The chain joins TRBV21-1 to TRBJ2-1; TRBD2, as called in the table, went unchecked against the DNA. TRBV21-1 is a pseudogene. The CDR3 is made up of 18 amino acids. Written as DNA, the CDR3 is TGTGCCAGCAGCAAAGTTTGGACCTTAGCGGGGATAAGATGTGAGCAGTTCTTC. Translation: CASSKVWTLAGIRCEQFF.

The chain links TRBV7-2 to TRBJ2-2; TRBD2 agrees at 12 bases. The CDR3 has 18 amino acids. Germline V gene data show CDR1 as SGHTA and CDR2 as FQGNSA. The V and J ends lost 5 bases and 1 base, in that order; junction bases with no gene match: 8. The CDR3 loop reads CASSARTSGTKNTGELFF. Here the CDR3 DNA reads TGTGCCAGCAGCGCTAGGACTAGCGGGACTAAGAACACCGGGGAGCTGTTTTTT.

CDR3 coding DNA: TGTGCCAGCAGCCATGGGTGGGGGACTAGCTCCTACAATGAGCAGTTCTTC. Amino acid sequence: CASSHGWGTSSYNEQFF. V gene TRBV7-3 combines with J gene TRBJ2-1; 8 bases align to TRBD2. CDR1 SGHTA and CDR2 FQGTGA come from the germline V gene. J lost 0 bases, V lost 5 bases, and 9 bases had no gene match. This CDR3 contains 17 residues.

V is TRBV2 and J is TRBJ2-5, with TRBD2 matching 10 bases. Germline-derived CDR1 and CDR2 are SNHLY and FYNNEI. Trimming took 0 bases from V and 2 from J; bases not matched to a gene: 12. The CDR3 is 19 residues long. The CDR3 nucleotides read TGTGCCAGCAGTGAAGCCCGGGAGCAGAGCGGGGGGGGGCAAGAGACCCAGTACTTC. This codes for CASSEAREQSGGGQETQYF.

The chain links TRBV19 to TRBJ2-1, with 7 bases matching TRBD2. Per the germline V gene, CDR1 is LNHDA and CDR2 is SQIVND (reference sequence). V gave up 5 bases and J gave up 4 bases; unmatched junction bases: 5. The CDR3 is 14 amino acids. The CDR3 region is CASSPSGSYNEQFF. The CDR3 DNA follows: TGTGCCAGTAGTCCTAGCGGATCTTACAATGAGCAGTTCTTC.

The table lists this clone with a count of one. The rearrangement links TRBV7-3 to TRBJ2-5, with D possibly TRBD2 on 5 matching bases. Trimming shortened V by 3 bases and J by 4 bases, and 15 bases separated the two germline ends. This CDR3 is built from 15 residues. The germline V gene encodes CDR1 SGHTA and CDR2 FQGTGA. CDR3 DNA: TGTGCCAGCAGCTTCTCGACGGGGATTGGAGAGACCCAGTACTTC. It specifies CASSFSTGIGETQYF. Filled out from reference TRBV7-3 and TRBJ2-5, the complete variable domain reads GAGVSQTPSNKVTEKGKYVELRCDPISGHTALYWYRQSLGQGPEFLIYFQGTGAADDSGLPNDRFFAVRPEGSVSTLKIQRTERGDSAVYLCASSFSTGIGETQYFGPGTRLLVL.

This clone was counted a few times. The chain combines TRBV7-9 with TRBJ2-7, with D possibly TRBD2 on 5 matching bases. The CDR3 runs to 13 residues. Per germline, CDR1 SEHNR and CDR2 FQNEAQ (reference sequence). Trimming stripped 5 bases from V and 1 base from J, with 9 bases between. CDR3 in amino acids: CASSRTPSYEQYF. CDR3 bases: TGTGCCAGCAGCCGGACTCCTTCCTACGAGCAGTACTTC.

DNA of the CDR3: TGTGCCAGAGACCGGACAGGGGGCTATGGCTACACCTTC. Translating gives CARDRTGGYGYTF. The gene calls are TRBV2 and TRBJ1-2; 10 bases are a match to TRBD1. The germline V gene encodes CDR1 SNHLY and CDR2 FYNNEI. This CDR3 comprises 13 residues. V gave up 9 bases and J gave up 4 bases; unmatched junction bases: 5. Looking up the rest from reference TRBV2 and TRBJ1-2 gives the full variable domain: EPEVTQTPSHQVTQMGQEVILRCVPISNHLYFYWYRQILGQKVEFLVSFYNNEISEKSEIFDDQFSVERPDGSNFTLKIRSTKLEDSAMYFCARDRTGGYGYTFGSGTRLTVV.

DNA for the CDR3: TGTGCCAGCAGTGAATTGGTAGCGGGAGCTGGTGAGCAGTTCTTC. It yields the protein CASSELVAGAGEQFF. J is TRBJ2-1 and V is TRBV2; 9 bases are shared with TRBD2. The CDR3 contains 15 residues. Trimming cost V 2 bases and J 9 bases; bases outside gene matches: 8. CDR1 and CDR2 (germline): SNHLY, FYNNEI.

The chain joins TRBV9 to TRBJ1-1; TRBD1 is a possible D gene (6 bases). The CDR3 has 15 residues. Trimming left V 0 bases short and J 4 bases short, with 13 bases between. Germline V CDR1 and CDR2: SGDLS, YYNGEE. CDR3 in DNA: TGTGCCAGCAGCGTAGATAGGGGGGGGATCACTGAAGCTTTCTTT. It encodes CASSVDRGGITEAFF.

The J gene is TRBJ1-1, the V gene TRBV4-1, with 10 bases fitting TRBD1. In germline, CDR1 is MGHRA, CDR2 YSYEKL. The CDR3 sequence is 14 residues long. With V trimmed by 4 bases and J by 5 bases, 4 bases remained unmatched. The CDR3 DNA is TGCGCCAGCAGCCCCGGGACAGGGGATACTGAAGCTTTCTTT. It yields the protein CASSPGTGDTEAFF.

V usage is TRBV4-1 and J usage is TRBJ1-5; TRBD1 is a possible D gene (6 bases). Germline V gene lookup returns CDR1 MGHRA and CDR2 YSYEKL. The CDR3 is 17 residues long. V lost 1 base, J lost 0 bases, and 13 bases lay in between. DNA for the CDR3: TGCGCCAGCAGCCAAGGGACAGTGGGGTATAGCAATCAGCCCCAGCATTTT. This codes for CASSQGTVGYSNQPQHF.

As regards this clone: Other DNA variants within this sample encode the same CDR3. This chain links TRBV7-6 with TRBJ1-1; D is ambiguous. The germline CDR1 and CDR2 sequences are SGHVS and FNYEAQ. The CDR3 is made up of 13 amino acids. Trimming stripped 3 bases from V and 1 base from J, with 6 bases between. CDR3 coding DNA: TGTGCCAGCAGCTTTTCGGGGAACACTGAAGCTTTCTTT. Translation gives CASSFSGNTEAFF.

This clone was seen a few times. V is TRBV5-8 and J is TRBJ2-7; TRBD2 agrees at 11 bases. The V gene's germline CDR1 is SGHTS and CDR2 YDEGEE. This CDR3 region has 14 residues. J was trimmed by 2 bases and V by 3 bases; bases with no gene match: 1. The CDR3 loop is CASSSSGRTYEQYF. In DNA form, the CDR3 reads TGTGCCAGCAGCTCTAGCGGGAGGACCTACGAGCAGTACTTC.